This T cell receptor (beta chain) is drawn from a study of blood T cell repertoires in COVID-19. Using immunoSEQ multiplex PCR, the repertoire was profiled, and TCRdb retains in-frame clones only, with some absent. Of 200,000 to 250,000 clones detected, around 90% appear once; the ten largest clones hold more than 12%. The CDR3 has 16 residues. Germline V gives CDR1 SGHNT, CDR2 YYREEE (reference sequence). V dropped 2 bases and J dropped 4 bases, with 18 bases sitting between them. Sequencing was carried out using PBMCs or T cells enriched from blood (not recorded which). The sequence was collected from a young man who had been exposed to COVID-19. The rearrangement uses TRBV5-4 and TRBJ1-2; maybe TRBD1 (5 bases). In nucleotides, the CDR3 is TGTGCCAGCAGCTTCTCCCCACGGGGGACCCTCTATGGCTACACCTTC. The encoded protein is CASSFSPRGTLYGYTF.